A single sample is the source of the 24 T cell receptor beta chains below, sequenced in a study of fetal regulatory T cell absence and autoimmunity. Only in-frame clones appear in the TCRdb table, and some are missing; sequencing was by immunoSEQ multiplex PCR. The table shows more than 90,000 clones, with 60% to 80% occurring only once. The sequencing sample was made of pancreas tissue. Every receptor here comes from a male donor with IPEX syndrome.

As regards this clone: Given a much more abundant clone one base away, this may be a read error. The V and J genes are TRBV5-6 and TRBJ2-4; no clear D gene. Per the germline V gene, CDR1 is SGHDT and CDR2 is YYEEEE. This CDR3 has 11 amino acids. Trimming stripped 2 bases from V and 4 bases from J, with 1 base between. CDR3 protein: CASSFKNIQYF. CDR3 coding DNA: TGTGCCAGCAGCTTTAAAAACATTCAGTACTTC.

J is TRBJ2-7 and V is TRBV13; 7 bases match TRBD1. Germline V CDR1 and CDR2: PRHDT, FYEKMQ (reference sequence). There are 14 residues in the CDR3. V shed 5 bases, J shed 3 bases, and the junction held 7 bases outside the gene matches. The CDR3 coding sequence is TGTGCCAGCAGCGGGGGACAGCAGGACTACGAGCAGTACTTC. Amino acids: CASSGGQQDYEQYF.

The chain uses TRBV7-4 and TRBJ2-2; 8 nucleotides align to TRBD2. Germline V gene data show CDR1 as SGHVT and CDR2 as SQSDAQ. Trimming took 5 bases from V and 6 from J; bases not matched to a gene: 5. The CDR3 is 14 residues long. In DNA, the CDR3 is TGTGCCAGCAGCGACCGGGGGGGCCCCGGGGAGCTGTTTTTT. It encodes CASSDRGGPGELFF.

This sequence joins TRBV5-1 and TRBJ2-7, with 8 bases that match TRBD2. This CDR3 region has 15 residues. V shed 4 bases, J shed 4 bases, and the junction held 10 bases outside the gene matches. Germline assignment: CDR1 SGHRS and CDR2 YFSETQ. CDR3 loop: CASSQPGLVTYEQYF. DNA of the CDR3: TGCGCCAGCAGCCAGCCGGGACTAGTAACGTACGAGCAGTACTTC.

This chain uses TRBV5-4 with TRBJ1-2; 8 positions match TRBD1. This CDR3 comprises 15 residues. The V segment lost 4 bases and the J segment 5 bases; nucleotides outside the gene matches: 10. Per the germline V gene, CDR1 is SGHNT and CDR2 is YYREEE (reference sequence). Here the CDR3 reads CASSGQDRGRYGYTF. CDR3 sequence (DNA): TGTGCCAGCAGCGGCCAAGACAGGGGAAGGTATGGCTACACCTTC.

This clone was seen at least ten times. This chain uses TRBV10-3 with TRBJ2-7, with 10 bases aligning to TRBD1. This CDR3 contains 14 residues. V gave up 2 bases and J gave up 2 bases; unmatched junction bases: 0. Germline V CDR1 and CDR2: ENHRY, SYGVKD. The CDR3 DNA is TGTGCCATCAGTGAGGGACAGGGGGCCTACGAGCAGTACTTC. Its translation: CAISEGQGAYEQYF.

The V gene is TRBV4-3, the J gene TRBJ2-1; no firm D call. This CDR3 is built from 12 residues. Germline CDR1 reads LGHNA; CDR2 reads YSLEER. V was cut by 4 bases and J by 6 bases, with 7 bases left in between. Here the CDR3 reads CASSRLPNEQFF. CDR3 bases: TGCGCCAGCAGCCGTCTCCCCAATGAGCAGTTCTTC.

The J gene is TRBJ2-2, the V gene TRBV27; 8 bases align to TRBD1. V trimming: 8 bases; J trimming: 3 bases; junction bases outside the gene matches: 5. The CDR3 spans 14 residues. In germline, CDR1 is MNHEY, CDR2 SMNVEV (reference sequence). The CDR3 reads CASSWGQDTGELFF. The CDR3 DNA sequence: TGTGCCAGCTCCTGGGGACAGGACACCGGGGAGCTGTTTTTT.

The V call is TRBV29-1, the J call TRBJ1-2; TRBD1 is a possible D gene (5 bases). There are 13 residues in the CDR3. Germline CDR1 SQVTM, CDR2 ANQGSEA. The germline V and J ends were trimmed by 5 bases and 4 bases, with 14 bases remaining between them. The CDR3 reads CSVPNGARYGYTF. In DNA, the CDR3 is TGCAGCGTTCCGAATGGGGCTCGCTATGGCTACACCTTC.

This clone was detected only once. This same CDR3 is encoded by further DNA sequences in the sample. CDR3 nucleotide sequence: TGTGCCAGCAGCTTGGACAGGTCATATGGCTACACCTTC. Its protein is CASSLDRSYGYTF. The rearrangement joins TRBV5-4 to TRBJ1-2; the D gene is possibly TRBD1 (5 bases). The V and J ends lost 0 bases and 5 bases respectively, with 8 bases between them. The germline CDR1 and CDR2 sequences are SGHNT and YYREEE (reference sequence). The CDR3 extends over 13 amino acids.

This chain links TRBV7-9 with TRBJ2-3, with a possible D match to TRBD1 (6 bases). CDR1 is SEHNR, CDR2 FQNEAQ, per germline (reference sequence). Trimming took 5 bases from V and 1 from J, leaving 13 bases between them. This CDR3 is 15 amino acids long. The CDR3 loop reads CASSRVEGGTDTQYF. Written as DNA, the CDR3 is TGTGCCAGCAGCAGAGTTGAGGGGGGCACAGATACGCAGTATTTT. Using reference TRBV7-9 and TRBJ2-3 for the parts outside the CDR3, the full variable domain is DTGVSQNPRHKITKRGQNVTFRCDPISEHNRLYWYRQTLGQGPEFLTYFQNEAQLEKSRLLSDRFSAERPKGSFSTLEIQRTEQGDSAMYLCASSRVEGGTDTQYFGPGTRLTVL.

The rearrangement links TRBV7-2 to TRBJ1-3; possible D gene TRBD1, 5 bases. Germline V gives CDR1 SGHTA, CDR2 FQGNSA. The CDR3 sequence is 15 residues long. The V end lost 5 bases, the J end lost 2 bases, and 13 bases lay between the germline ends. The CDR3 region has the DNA TGTGCCAGCAGCCGACTGCAGGGCACTGGAAACACCATATATTTT. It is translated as CASSRLQGTGNTIYF.

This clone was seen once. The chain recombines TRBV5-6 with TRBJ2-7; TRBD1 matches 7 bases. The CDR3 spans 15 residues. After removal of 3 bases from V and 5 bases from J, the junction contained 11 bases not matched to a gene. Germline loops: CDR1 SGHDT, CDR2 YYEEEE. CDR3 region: CASSSVGTASHEQYF. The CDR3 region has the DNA TGTGCCAGCAGCTCAGTAGGGACAGCTAGCCACGAGCAGTACTTC.

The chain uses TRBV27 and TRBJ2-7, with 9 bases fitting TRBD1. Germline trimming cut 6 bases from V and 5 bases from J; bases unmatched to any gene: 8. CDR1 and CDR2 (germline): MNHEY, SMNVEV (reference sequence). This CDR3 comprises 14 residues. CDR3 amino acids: CASSPGQGINEQYF. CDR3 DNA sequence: TGTGCCAGCAGCCCGGGACAGGGAATCAACGAGCAGTACTTC.

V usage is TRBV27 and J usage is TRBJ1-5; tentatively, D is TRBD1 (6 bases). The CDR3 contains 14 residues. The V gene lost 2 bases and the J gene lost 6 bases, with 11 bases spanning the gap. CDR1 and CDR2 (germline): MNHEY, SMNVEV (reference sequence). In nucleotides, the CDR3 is TGTGCCAGCAGTTTAAGGGGGAGGGGTCAGCCCCAGCATTTT. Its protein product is CASSLRGRGQPQHF.

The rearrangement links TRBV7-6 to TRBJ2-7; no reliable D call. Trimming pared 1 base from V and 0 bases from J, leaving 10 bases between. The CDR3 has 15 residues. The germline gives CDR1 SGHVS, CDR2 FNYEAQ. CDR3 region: CASSLGDTPSYEQYF. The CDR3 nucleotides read TGTGCCAGCAGCTTAGGAGACACCCCCTCCTACGAGCAGTACTTC.

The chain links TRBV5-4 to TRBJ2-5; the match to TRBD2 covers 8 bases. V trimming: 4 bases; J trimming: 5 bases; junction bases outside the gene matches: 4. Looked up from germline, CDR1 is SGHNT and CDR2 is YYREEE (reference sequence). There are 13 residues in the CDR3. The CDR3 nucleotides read TGTGCCAGCAGCCGGGGGGGCGGGGAGACCCAGTACTTC. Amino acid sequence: CASSRGGGETQYF.

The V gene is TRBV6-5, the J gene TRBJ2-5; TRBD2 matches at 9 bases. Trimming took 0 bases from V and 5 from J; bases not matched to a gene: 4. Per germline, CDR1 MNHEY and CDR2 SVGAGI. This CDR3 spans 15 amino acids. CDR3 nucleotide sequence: TGTGCCAGCAGTTACTCGCGGGGGGGCCGCGAGACCCAGTACTTC. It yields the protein CASSYSRGGRETQYF.

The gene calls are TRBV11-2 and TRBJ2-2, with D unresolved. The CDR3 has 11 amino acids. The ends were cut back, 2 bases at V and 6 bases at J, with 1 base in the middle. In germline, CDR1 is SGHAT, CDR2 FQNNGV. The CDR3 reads CASSLPGELFF. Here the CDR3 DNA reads TGTGCCAGCAGCTTACCCGGGGAGCTGTTTTTT.

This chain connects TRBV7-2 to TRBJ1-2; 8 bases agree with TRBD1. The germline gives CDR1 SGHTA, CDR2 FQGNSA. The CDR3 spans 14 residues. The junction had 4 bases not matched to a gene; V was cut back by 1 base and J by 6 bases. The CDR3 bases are TGTGCCAGCAGCTTAGTGTCAGGGGGCGATGGCTACACCTTC. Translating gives CASSLVSGGDGYTF.

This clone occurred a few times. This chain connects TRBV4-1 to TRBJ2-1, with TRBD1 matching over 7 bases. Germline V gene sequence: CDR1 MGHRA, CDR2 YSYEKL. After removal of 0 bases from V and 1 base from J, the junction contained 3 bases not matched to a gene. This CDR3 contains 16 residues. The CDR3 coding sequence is TGCGCCAGCAGCCAAGATTGGACAGGATCCTACAATGAGCAGTTCTTC. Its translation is CASSQDWTGSYNEQFF.

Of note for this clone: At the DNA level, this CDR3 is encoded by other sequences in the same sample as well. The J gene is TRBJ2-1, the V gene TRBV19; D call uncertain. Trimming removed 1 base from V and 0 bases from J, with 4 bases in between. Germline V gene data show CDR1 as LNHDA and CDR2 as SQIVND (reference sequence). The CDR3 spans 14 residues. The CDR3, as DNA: TGTGCCAGTAGTATAGCTAGCTCCTACAATGAGCAGTTCTTC. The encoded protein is CASSIASSYNEQFF.

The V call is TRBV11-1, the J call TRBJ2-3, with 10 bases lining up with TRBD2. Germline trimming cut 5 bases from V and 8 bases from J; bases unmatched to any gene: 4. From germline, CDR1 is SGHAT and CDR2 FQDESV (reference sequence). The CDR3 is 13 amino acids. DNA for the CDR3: TGTGCCAGCAGCCGAGCGGGAGGGGGTACGCAGTATTTT. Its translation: CASSRAGGGTQYF.

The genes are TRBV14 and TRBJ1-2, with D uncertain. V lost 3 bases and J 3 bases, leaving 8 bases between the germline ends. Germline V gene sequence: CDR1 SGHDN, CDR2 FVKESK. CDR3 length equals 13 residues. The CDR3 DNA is TGTGCCAGCAGCCAGTTTAAAGACTATGGCTACACCTTC. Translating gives CASSQFKDYGYTF.